The next 23 T cell receptor beta chains were all read from a single sample in a study of blood T cell repertoires in COVID-19. Profiled with immunoSEQ multiplex PCR; TCRdb holds only in-frame clones, not every one. In the table there are tens of thousands of clones, roughly 72% of which are singletons. Input material: peripheral blood. These receptors all come from a man aged 70-80 years with acute or convalescent COVID-19.

The rearrangement uses TRBV2 and TRBJ2-5; 15 nucleotides match TRBD2. Germline-derived CDR1 and CDR2 are SNHLY and FYNNEI. V shed 5 bases and J 1 base; nucleotides not matched to a gene: 8. The CDR3 spans 18 residues. The CDR3, as DNA: TGTGCCAGCAGTCGCGGGACTAGCGGGAGGTGGGTCCAAGAGACCCAGTACTTC. It codes for CASSRGTSGRWVQETQYF.

The V and J genes are TRBV2 and TRBJ2-5; TRBD1 matches at 7 bases. V trimming: 5 bases; J trimming: 5 bases; junction bases outside the gene matches: 5. CDR1 and CDR2 from the germline V gene are SNHLY and FYNNEI. The CDR3 spans 13 residues. CDR3 sequence (DNA): TGTGCCAGCAGTCCTACAGGGGTCGAGACCCAGTACTTC. Amino acid sequence: CASSPTGVETQYF.

The chain couples TRBV9 to TRBJ1-1, with 7 bases matching TRBD1. Germline CDR1 SGDLS, CDR2 YYNGEE. CDR3 length equals 12 residues. V dropped 4 bases and J dropped 7; count of bases not matched to a gene: 4. As DNA, the CDR3 is TGTGCCAGCAGCCCCGGGACAGATGAAGCTTTCTTT. Amino acid sequence: CASSPGTDEAFF.

This clone appeared a few times. The V call is TRBV10-3, the J call TRBJ1-1; 10 nucleotides agree with TRBD1. This CDR3 is 13 amino acids long. J lost 4 bases, V lost 9 bases, and 5 bases had no gene match. Germline CDR1 and CDR2: ENHRY and SYGVKD. CDR3 amino acids: CAIRQGASTEAFF. For the CDR3, the DNA is TGTGCCATACGACAGGGGGCGTCCACTGAAGCTTTCTTT.

This clone was picked up many times. The same CDR3 arises from other DNA sequences in this sample as well. The V and J genes are TRBV18 and TRBJ1-5; TRBD1 matches 10 bases. Per germline, CDR1 KGHSH and CDR2 LQKENI. This CDR3 contains 15 residues. V lost 3 bases to trimming and J lost 2 bases; unmatched junction nucleotides: 1. The CDR3 reads CASSPDRGGNQPQHF. CDR3 coding DNA: TGTGCCAGCTCACCGGACAGGGGGGGCAATCAGCCCCAGCATTTT.

In its sample, this clone was seen many times. This sequence joins TRBV28 and TRBJ2-7, with 8 bases aligning to TRBD1. With 6 bases clipped from V and 3 bases from J, the junction kept 13 bases outside the gene matches. Looked up from germline, CDR1 is MDHEN and CDR2 is SYDVKM. The CDR3 is 16 amino acids. The CDR3 is CASRDGQGQGIYEQYF. In DNA form, the CDR3 reads TGTGCCAGCAGGGACGGACAGGGACAAGGAATCTACGAGCAGTACTTC. Looking up the rest from reference TRBV28 and TRBJ2-7 gives the full variable domain: DVKVTQSSRYLVKRTGEKVFLECVQDMDHENMFWYRQDPGLGLRLIYFSYDVKMKEKGDIPEGYSVSREKKERFSLILESASTNQTSMYLCASRDGQGQGIYEQYFGPGTRLTVT.

This rearrangement joins TRBV9 to TRBJ2-5, with TRBD2 identical over 10 bases. Per germline, CDR1 SGDLS and CDR2 YYNGEE. With V trimmed by 4 bases and J by 3 bases, 12 bases remained unmatched. CDR3 length equals 17 residues. Written as DNA, the CDR3 is TGTGCCAGCAGCCTGGGAGCCGGGACTAGCGTAGAAGAGACCCAGTACTTC. Protein sequence: CASSLGAGTSVEETQYF.

The chain links TRBV6-1 to TRBJ1-2, with 8 bases aligning to TRBD1. V was clipped by 0 bases and J by 4 bases; unmatched bases: 7. This CDR3 spans 16 amino acids. The germline gives CDR1 MNHNS, CDR2 SASEGT. Here the CDR3 reads CASSEAWTGRLYGYTF. CDR3 in DNA: TGTGCCAGCAGTGAAGCGTGGACAGGGCGCCTCTATGGCTACACCTTC.

The J gene is TRBJ2-5, the V gene TRBV7-2; 8 bases are shared with TRBD2. V was pared by 5 bases and J by 1 base, with 3 bases of the junction left unmatched. Germline CDR1 is SGHTA and CDR2 is FQGNSA. The length of the CDR3 is 14 residues. In nucleotides, the CDR3 is TGTGCCAGCAGCGTCCGGGGGGGCCAAGAGACCCAGTACTTC. Amino acids: CASSVRGGQETQYF.

The chain has TRBV2 and TRBJ2-3, with D perhaps matching TRBD1 (5 bases). The CDR3 has 13 amino acids. V was pared by 7 bases and J by 1 base, with 9 bases between. Per germline, CDR1 SNHLY and CDR2 FYNNEI. CDR3 sequence reads: CASKGPGTDTQYF. Written as DNA, the CDR3 is TGTGCCAGCAAGGGGCCGGGCACAGATACGCAGTATTTT.

This sequence joins TRBV9 and TRBJ1-3, with D possibly TRBD1 on 6 matching bases. The CDR3 covers 15 residues. V lost 3 bases and J 0 bases, leaving 10 bases between the germline ends. Germline V gene sequence: CDR1 SGDLS, CDR2 YYNGEE. The chain's CDR3 is CASSGQVHSGNTIYF. CDR3 DNA: TGTGCCAGCAGCGGACAGGTACACTCTGGAAACACCATATATTTT.

The V gene is TRBV24-1, the J gene TRBJ2-3; 10 bases agree with TRBD1. The CDR3 is 19 amino acids. The ends lost 5 bases at V and 2 bases at J; junction bases unmatched: 15. From germline, CDR1 is KGHDR and CDR2 SFDVKD. The CDR3 DNA is TGTGCCACCAGTGGTCTCGACAGGGGGCGAAGTCTCCTCACAGATACGCAGTATTTT. Its translation: CATSGLDRGRSLLTDTQYF.

This chain links TRBV7-6 with TRBJ2-3, with a tentative D call TRBD2 (6 bases). The germline CDR1 and CDR2 sequences are SGHVS and FNYEAQ. Between the trimmed V and J ends, which lost 2 bases and 1 base, there was a span of 13 bases. This CDR3 has 16 amino acids. The CDR3 DNA sequence: TGTGCCAGCAGCTTACCGGGGGATCTGGGCACAGATACGCAGTATTTT. Its translation: CASSLPGDLGTDTQYF.

The chain combines TRBV7-8 with TRBJ1-1; 7 bases agree with TRBD1. The V segment lost 5 bases and the J segment 4 bases; nucleotides outside the gene matches: 10. The V gene's germline CDR1 is SGHVS and CDR2 FQNEAQ. The CDR3 runs 15 residues. The CDR3 region is CASSPRDSVGTEAFF. The DNA for the CDR3 is TGTGCCAGCAGCCCTAGGGACAGTGTGGGCACTGAAGCTTTCTTT.

This chain connects TRBV28 to TRBJ2-5, with D possibly TRBD2 on 6 matching bases. The CDR3 covers 15 residues. Between the trimmed V and J ends, which lost 3 bases and 4 bases, there was a span of 15 bases. The germline V gene encodes CDR1 MDHEN and CDR2 SYDVKM. The CDR3 DNA reads as TGTGCCAGCAGTTTGGGTAGCGGTGGGGTAGAGACCCAGTACTTC. This translates into CASSLGSGGVETQYF.

Note on this clone: The same CDR3 also results from other DNA sequences found in this sample. V is TRBV19 and J is TRBJ2-7, with 10 bases aligning to TRBD1. The junction had 6 bases not matched to a gene; V was cut back by 6 bases and J by 4 bases. This CDR3 comprises 14 residues. Germline loops: CDR1 LNHDA, CDR2 SQIVND (reference sequence). CDR3 nucleotide sequence: TGTGCCAGTAGCCCGGGACAGGGGCCGTACGAGCAGTACTTC. As protein: CASSPGQGPYEQYF.

This chain connects TRBV28 to TRBJ1-4; 8 bases align to TRBD1. The germline V gene encodes CDR1 MDHEN and CDR2 SYDVKM. The ends lost 2 bases at V and 15 bases at J; junction bases unmatched: 11. The CDR3 totals 14 residues. The CDR3 here is CASSLRDRPVQVFF. Written as DNA, the CDR3 is TGTGCCAGCAGTTTACGGGACAGGCCGGTCCAAGTGTTTTTT.

Of note for this clone: At one end, the junction sequence differs from germline, possibly due to a read error. The genes are TRBV13 and TRBJ1-2, with TRBD1 identical over 10 bases. The CDR3 consists of 11 residues. The germline CDR1 and CDR2 sequences are PRHDT and FYEKMQ (reference sequence). The CDR3 loop is CASSLDRGLFF. The DNA of the CDR3 is TGTGCCAGCAGCCTAGACAGGGGGCTCTTCTTC.

The chain recombines TRBV11-3 with TRBJ2-3, with D maybe TRBD1 (6 bases). This CDR3 comprises 15 residues. CDR1 and CDR2 (germline): SGHNT, YENEEA. Trimming stripped 8 bases from V and 1 base from J, with 16 bases between. The CDR3 loop is CASSDSGRGTDTQYF. DNA for the CDR3: TGTGCCAGCTCGGACAGTGGTAGGGGCACAGATACGCAGTATTTT.

This chain links TRBV9 with TRBJ1-2, with TRBD1 as a possible D gene (6 bases). Germline CDR1 SGDLS, CDR2 YYNGEE. With 4 bases removed from V and 5 bases from J, the gap between germline ends came to 15 bases. This CDR3 contains 14 residues. CDR3 DNA sequence: TGTGCCAGCAGCAAAGAAGGGGGATATTATGGCTACACCTTC. It codes for CASSKEGGYYGYTF. The full variable domain, with the rest looked up from reference TRBV9 and TRBJ1-2, is DSGVTQTPKHLITATGQRVTLRCSPRSGDLSVYWYQQSLDQGLQFLIQYYNGEERAKGNILERFSAQQFPDLHSELNLSSLELGDSALYFCASSKEGGYYGYTFGSGTRLTVV.

There are a few counts of this clone. The genes are TRBV6-5 and TRBJ1-6, with 8 bases identical to TRBD1. Germline CDR1 is MNHEY and CDR2 is SVGAGI. There are 14 residues in the CDR3. Trimming at V came to 6 bases and at J to 10 bases, leaving 8 bases not matched to a gene. Written as DNA, the CDR3 is TGTGCCAGCAGCTCCGGACAGGGCTGGTCACCCCTCCACTTT. Its translation is CASSSGQGWSPLHF.

The V call is TRBV6-5, the J call TRBJ1-4; 7 bases align to TRBD1. The CDR3 covers 16 residues. The trim removed 0 bases at V and 4 bases at J, leaving 5 bases unmatched. CDR1 is MNHEY and CDR2 is SVGAGI in the germline V gene. This CDR3 reads CASSYSWTGFNEKLFF. CDR3 sequence (DNA): TGTGCCAGCAGTTACTCATGGACAGGCTTTAATGAAAAACTGTTTTTT.

This clone was counted a single time. This sequence joins TRBV14 and TRBJ1-3, with 7 bases fitting TRBD1. Trimming cost V 3 bases and J 0 bases; bases outside gene matches: 11. The V gene's germline CDR1 is SGHDN and CDR2 FVKESK. The CDR3 is 18 residues long. This chain's CDR3 is CASSHQGVWDSSGNTIYF. CDR3 in DNA: TGTGCCAGCAGCCACCAGGGGGTGTGGGATTCCTCTGGAAACACCATATATTTT.